The 19 T cell receptor beta chains presented below share a single source sample, sequenced in a study of beta chain features in type 1 diabetes. Expressed TCRB transcripts were sequenced because the entire RNA isolate underwent reverse transcription. Measured with immunoSEQ multiplex PCR; TCRdb has only the in-frame clones, and not every one. The table shows about 40,000 clones, with approximately 49% occurring only once. Sequencing input: stem cell memory CD4+ T cells from blood. The source of these receptors is a woman aged 25 to 39 in good health.

Only a few counts were recorded for this clone. The chain is built from TRBV7-2 and TRBJ2-1; D is ambiguous. V lost 1 base and J 9 bases, leaving 4 bases between the germline ends. The CDR3 length is 11 residues. From germline, CDR1 is SGHTA and CDR2 FQGNSA. This chain's CDR3 is CASSLDSEQFF. The CDR3 nucleotides read TGTGCCAGCAGCTTAGATAGTGAGCAGTTCTTC.

V and J are TRBV5-5 and TRBJ1-4; 11 bases match TRBD1. Trimming at V came to 1 base and at J to 7 bases, leaving 6 bases not matched to a gene. From germline, CDR1 is SGHKS and CDR2 YYEKEE (reference sequence). This CDR3 has 16 amino acids. CDR3 DNA sequence: TGTGCCAGCAGCTTGTCGGCCGGGACAGGGGGTGAAAAACTGTTTTTT. The encoded protein is CASSLSAGTGGEKLFF. Full variable domain (rest looked up from reference TRBV5-5 and TRBJ1-4): DAGVTQSPTHLIKTRGQQVTLRCSPISGHKSVSWYQQVLGQGPQFIFQYYEKEERGRGNFPDRFSARQFPNYSSELNVNALLLGDSALYLCASSLSAGTGGEKLFFGSGTQLSVL.

There are a few counts of this clone. The chain joins TRBV9 to TRBJ2-1, with TRBD2 matching over 7 bases. The V gene end was trimmed by 4 bases and the J gene end by 0 bases; junction bases not matched to a gene: 4. This CDR3 comprises 15 residues. Germline values: CDR1 SGDLS, CDR2 YYNGEE. CDR3 protein: CASSTRTSSYNEQFF. CDR3 nucleotide sequence: TGTGCCAGCAGCACGCGGACTAGCTCCTACAATGAGCAGTTCTTC.

V is TRBV7-2 and J is TRBJ2-3; 8 bases map to TRBD2. V was clipped by 3 bases and J by 2 bases; unmatched bases: 7. The CDR3 loop spans 16 amino acids. Germline V gene sequence: CDR1 SGHTA, CDR2 FQGNSA. Written as DNA, the CDR3 is TGTGCCAGCAGCTTGGCGGGGGGCTTGGACACAGATACGCAGTATTTT. This encodes CASSLAGGLDTDTQYF. The full variable domain, rest sourced from reference TRBV7-2 and TRBJ2-3, is GAGVSQSPSNKVTEKGKDVELRCDPISGHTALYWYRQSLGQGLEFLIYFQGNSAPDKSGLPSDRFSAERTGGSVSTLTIQRTQQEDSAVYLCASSLAGGLDTDTQYFGPGTRLTVL.

In its sample, this clone was seen a few times. This chain uses TRBV29-1 with TRBJ2-1, with TRBD2 as a possible D gene (6 bases). The CDR3 totals 12 residues. Germline V gene sequence: CDR1 SQVTM, CDR2 ANQGSEA. In nucleotides, the CDR3 is TGCGGAGGGGCCCCCCCAGACAATGAGCAGTTCTTC. Its translation: CGGAPPDNEQFF.

The chain uses TRBV19 and TRBJ2-1; D gene unclear. The CDR3 has 14 amino acids. V dropped 1 base and J dropped 13 bases, with 17 bases sitting between them. The germline V gene encodes CDR1 LNHDA and CDR2 SQIVND (reference sequence). The CDR3, as DNA: TGTGCCAGTAGTATAGGTAGAAACTCACCGAATCAGTTCTTC. Translation: CASSIGRNSPNQFF.

The chain recombines TRBV4-1 with TRBJ2-1; D possibly corresponds to TRBD2 (6 bases). Trimming shortened V by 1 base and J by 7 bases, and 14 bases separated the two germline ends. Germline V gene data show CDR1 as MGHRA and CDR2 as YSYEKL. The CDR3 consists of 15 residues. CDR3 region: CASSQVRGRENEQFF. The CDR3 coding sequence is TGCGCCAGCAGCCAAGTAAGGGGCCGGGAGAATGAGCAGTTCTTC.

The chain carries TRBV7-3 and TRBJ2-2; the match to TRBD2 covers 10 bases. The germline V gene encodes CDR1 SGHTA and CDR2 FQGTGA. The V segment lost 4 bases and the J segment 0 bases; nucleotides outside the gene matches: 5. The CDR3 consists of 17 residues. Written as DNA, the CDR3 is TGTGCCAGCAGCTCCCAGGGACTAGCGACGAACACCGGGGAGCTGTTTTTT. Translating gives CASSSQGLATNTGELFF.

The sample holds a few counts of this clone. V is TRBV9 and J is TRBJ1-2, with a possible D match to TRBD1 (6 bases). V was pared by 6 bases and J by 5 bases, with 20 bases between. CDR3 length equals 15 residues. From germline, CDR1 is SGDLS and CDR2 YYNGEE. CDR3 region: CASTLRAGENYGYTF. CDR3 coding DNA: TGTGCCAGCACCCTAAGGGCAGGGGAGAATTATGGCTACACCTTC.

V and J are TRBV4-2 and TRBJ1-1; D unresolved. CDR3 size: 13 residues. Germline V gene lookup returns CDR1 LGHNA and CDR2 YNFKEQ. The V gene lost 4 bases and the J gene lost 5 bases, with 11 bases spanning the gap. Written as DNA, the CDR3 is TGTGCCAGCAGCCGGGAGGGAAGGACTGAAGCTTTCTTT. It codes for CASSREGRTEAFF.

The J gene is TRBJ2-1, the V gene TRBV11-1; possible D gene TRBD1, 6 bases. CDR1 is SGHAT, CDR2 FQDESV, per germline (reference sequence). CDR3 length: 15 amino acids. V lost 3 bases to trimming and J lost 5 bases, with 14 bases between them. The CDR3 region is CASSFRAGDDNEQFF. The CDR3, as DNA: TGTGCCAGCAGCTTTAGGGCAGGGGACGACAATGAGCAGTTCTTC.

The chain joins TRBV7-2 to TRBJ2-5, with a possible D match to TRBD2 (5 bases). The CDR3 length is 15 residues. Germline assignment: CDR1 SGHTA and CDR2 FQGNSA. V was cut by 1 base and J by 9 bases, with 18 bases left in between. In DNA, the CDR3 is TGTGCCAGCAGCTTAGTTGTGTTCGGACTGTCTCCCCAGTACTTC. Translation: CASSLVVFGLSPQYF.

The genes are TRBV7-8 and TRBJ2-4; tentative D call: TRBD2 (6 bases). CDR1 is SGHVS and CDR2 is FQNEAQ in the germline V gene. Trimming removed 1 base from V and 3 bases from J, with 16 bases in between. The CDR3 has 17 residues. DNA of the CDR3: TGTGCCAGCAGCTTAGTGGGAGGCACGATGGTCAAAAACATTCAGTACTTC. It specifies CASSLVGGTMVKNIQYF.

This clone has a single count. The V and J genes are TRBV4-3 and TRBJ2-1, with 7 positions matching TRBD2. V was clipped by 3 bases and J by 6 bases; unmatched bases: 8. The CDR3 has 15 residues. The germline V gene encodes CDR1 LGHNA and CDR2 YSLEER. The CDR3 nucleotides are TGCGCCAGCAGCCATAGCGGGTCAAAGGGCAATGAGCAGTTCTTC. Its translation: CASSHSGSKGNEQFF.

V usage is TRBV21-1 and J usage is TRBJ2-3; the table's D call of TRBD1 was not tested on the DNA. TRBV21-1 is deemed a pseudogene. There are 16 residues in the CDR3. CDR3 nucleotide sequence: TGTGCCAGCAGCAAAAAGCGGCAGGGGGCCGCAGATACGCAGTATTTT. Protein sequence: CASSKKRQGAADTQYF.

The chain joins TRBV6-5 to TRBJ1-2, with TRBD1 matching 7 bases. V dropped 0 bases and J dropped 3; count of bases not matched to a gene: 7. The germline gives CDR1 MNHEY, CDR2 SVGAGI. This CDR3 contains 16 residues. The CDR3, as DNA: TGTGCCAGCAGTTACTCGCGACAGGGAAAGGACTATGGCTACACCTTC. Protein sequence: CASSYSRQGKDYGYTF.

The gene calls are TRBV18 and TRBJ2-1; tentatively, D is TRBD2 (6 bases). Trimming shortened V by 2 bases and J by 11 bases, and 19 bases separated the two germline ends. Germline V gene data show CDR1 as KGHSH and CDR2 as LQKENI. CDR3 size: 15 residues. The CDR3 protein is CASSPSRDFTTQQFF. The CDR3 DNA is TGTGCCAGCTCACCATCCCGGGACTTCACCACTCAGCAGTTCTTC.

The V call is TRBV5-6, the J call TRBJ2-1, with TRBD1 matching over 11 bases. This CDR3 is built from 13 residues. Germline CDR1 SGHDT, CDR2 YYEEEE. With 2 bases clipped from V and 12 bases from J, the junction kept 4 bases outside the gene matches. CDR3 DNA sequence: TGTGCCAGCAGCTTCAGGGACAGGGGGACGCAGTTCTTC. This gives the protein CASSFRDRGTQFF.

The chain uses TRBV27 and TRBJ2-1; 14 bases align to TRBD2. Germline CDR1 reads MNHEY; CDR2 reads SMNVEV (reference sequence). The CDR3 loop spans 16 amino acids. Trimming removed 10 bases from V and 7 bases from J; junction bases left unmatched: 12. This chain's CDR3 is CATHPLGTSGRNEQFF. In DNA form, the CDR3 reads TGTGCCACCCACCCCTTGGGGACTAGCGGGAGAAATGAGCAGTTCTTC.